This T cell receptor (beta chain) was obtained from a study of OX40 agonist ivuxolimab in advanced cancers. About the research overall: Participants averaged about 60 years of age (range about 23 to 90) and were less than 85% male.

The J segment lost 3 bases and the V segment lost 0 bases, leaving 8 bases of the junction unmatched. The CDR3 contains 18 residues. CDR1 and CDR2 from the germline V gene are SGHRS and YFSETQ. Profiling relied on immunoSEQ multiplex PCR, and the TCRdb table lists in-frame clones only, not all of them. The sample shows 29,000 or so clones, about nine tenths of them seen only once. The chain couples TRBV5-1 to TRBJ2-1; TRBD2 aligns across 11 bases. The sequences come from CD4+ or CD8+ T cells sorted from blood, collected in a trial of the OX40 agonist ivuxolimab. This TCR was recovered from an adult with an advanced solid tumor such as melanoma, head and neck, liver or kidney cancer. CDR3 region: CASSLGLAGGPLYNEQFF. The CDR3 bases are TGCGCCAGCAGCTTGGGGCTAGCGGGGGGCCCTCTCTACAATGAGCAGTTCTTC.